Below are 9 T cell receptor beta chains sequenced from a single sample in a study of blood T cell repertoires in COVID-19. Sequencing used immunoSEQ multiplex PCR; TCRdb keeps in-frame clones, though not all of them. The repertoire includes around 120,000 clones, approximately 83% of them detected once, and 8% to 10% sits in the top ten. The sample taken for sequencing was peripheral blood. Receptors originate from a man aged 35 to 55 with active or convalescent COVID-19.

This clone has a handful of counts. The CDR3 DNA reads as TGTGCCAGCAGCCAACGTGGGGCGGGGGCAATCCTTACCTACAATGAGCAGTTCTTC. Its protein product is CASSQRGAGAILTYNEQFF. This chain uses TRBV7-2 with TRBJ2-1; D may be TRBD2 (7 bases). Trimming cost V 5 bases and J 2 bases, with 25 bases left between them. The CDR3 extends over 19 amino acids. CDR1 and CDR2 from the germline V gene are SGHTA and FQGNSA.

The chain employs TRBV11-2 and TRBJ1-3; D is ambiguous. Between the trimmed V and J ends, which lost 5 bases and 0 bases, there was a span of 11 bases. The CDR3 loop spans 15 amino acids. Germline CDR1 reads SGHAT; CDR2 reads FQNNGV. The CDR3 protein is CASSRQQSSGNTIYF. Written as DNA, the CDR3 is TGTGCCAGCAGCCGGCAACAGAGCTCTGGAAACACCATATATTTT. The full variable domain, completed using reference TRBV11-2 and TRBJ1-3, is EAGVAQSPRYKIIEKRQSVAFWCNPISGHATLYWYQQILGQGPKLLIQFQNNGVVDDSQLPKDRFSAERLKGVDSTLKIQPAKLEDSAVYLCASSRQQSSGNTIYFGEGSWLTVV.

With respect to this clone: Other DNA sequences in the same sample also yield this CDR3. This chain links TRBV14 with TRBJ1-2, with a possible D match to TRBD1 (6 bases). V gave up 1 base and J gave up 5 bases, with 8 bases separating them. CDR1 SGHDN and CDR2 FVKESK come from the germline V gene. The CDR3 contains 13 residues. Written as DNA, the CDR3 is TGTGCCAGCAGCCAAGGGCAGGGGTATGGCTACACCTTC. It codes for CASSQGQGYGYTF. The complete variable domain, with remaining parts taken from reference TRBV14 and TRBJ1-2, reads EAGVTQFPSHSVIEKGQTVTLRCDPISGHDNLYWYRRVMGKEIKFLLHFVKESKQDESGMPNNRFLAERTGGTYSTLKVQPAELEDSGVYFCASSQGQGYGYTFGSGTRLTVV.

The chain has TRBV6-4 and TRBJ2-3, with 7 bases lining up with TRBD2. Per the germline V gene, CDR1 is MRHNA and CDR2 is SNTAGT. The CDR3 has 14 amino acids. V trimming: 7 bases; J trimming: 0 bases; junction bases outside the gene matches: 4. The DNA of the CDR3 is TGTGCCAGCAAGGAGCGGGGTAGCACAGATACGCAGTATTTT. Translated: CASKERGSTDTQYF.

CDR3 DNA: TGTGCCAGCAGTCGCCAATGGCGGGAGCACGAGCAGTACTTC. Its protein is CASSRQWREHEQYF. This chain connects TRBV27 to TRBJ2-7; 7 bases are a match to TRBD2. The CDR3 covers 14 residues. The germline gives CDR1 MNHEY, CDR2 SMNVEV (reference sequence). With V trimmed by 5 bases and J by 5 bases, 9 bases remained unmatched.

The rearrangement links TRBV5-4 to TRBJ2-2; D perhaps matches TRBD1 (5 bases). The CDR3 extends over 16 amino acids. Germline V gene data show CDR1 as SGHNT and CDR2 as YYREEE (reference sequence). V was pared by 3 bases and J by 0 bases, with 12 bases between. For the CDR3, the DNA is TGTGCCAGCAGCTCGTCGACAGACTCGAACACCGGGGAGCTGTTTTTT. Its translation: CASSSSTDSNTGELFF.

Here the CDR3 reads CASSLERSQGFYTQYF. CDR3 DNA sequence: TGTGCCAGCAGCTTAGAAAGGTCACAGGGGTTTTATACGCAGTATTTT. The chain uses TRBV11-2 and TRBJ2-3, with 7 bases identical to TRBD1. Germline CDR1 and CDR2: SGHAT and FQNNGV. The CDR3 runs 16 residues. Trimming cost V 0 bases and J 7 bases; bases outside gene matches: 10.

In this sample, this clone turned up once. The chain has TRBV12-3 or TRBV12-4 and TRBJ2-7, with TRBD2 matching 7 bases. Unmatched junction bases numbered 7, after V lost 6 bases and J lost 8 bases. The CDR3 has 12 amino acids. CDR3 amino acids: CASRLGGFKQYF. The CDR3 DNA sequence: TGTGCCAGCAGACTCGGGGGGTTCAAGCAGTACTTC.

The chain combines TRBV7-2 with TRBJ1-5; possible D gene TRBD1, 6 bases. This CDR3 has 17 residues. CDR1 and CDR2 (germline): SGHTA, FQGNSA. Trimming shortened V by 3 bases and J by 1 base, and 16 bases separated the two germline ends. The CDR3 loop reads CASSFERGTASNQPQHF. Here the CDR3 DNA reads TGTGCCAGCAGCTTCGAAAGGGGGACGGCGAGCAATCAGCCCCAGCATTTT.